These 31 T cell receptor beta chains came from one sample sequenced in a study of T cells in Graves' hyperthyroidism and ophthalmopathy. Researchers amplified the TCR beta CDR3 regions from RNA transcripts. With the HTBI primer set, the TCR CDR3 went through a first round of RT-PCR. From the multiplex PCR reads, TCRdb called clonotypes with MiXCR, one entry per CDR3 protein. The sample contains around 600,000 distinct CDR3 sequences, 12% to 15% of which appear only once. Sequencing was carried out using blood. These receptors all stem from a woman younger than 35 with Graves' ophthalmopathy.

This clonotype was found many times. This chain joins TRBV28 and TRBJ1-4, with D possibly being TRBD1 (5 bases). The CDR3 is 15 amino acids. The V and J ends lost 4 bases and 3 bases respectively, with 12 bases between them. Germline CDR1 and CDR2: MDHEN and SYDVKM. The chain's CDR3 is CASSWLGQANEKLFF. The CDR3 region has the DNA TGTGCCAGCAGTTGGCTTGGACAAGCTAATGAAAAACTGTTTTTT. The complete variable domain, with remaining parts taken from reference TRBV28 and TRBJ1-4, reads DVKVTQSSRYLVKRTGEKVFLECVQDMDHENMFWYRQDPGLGLRLIYFSYDVKMKEKGDIPEGYSVSREKKERFSLILESASTNQTSMYLCASSWLGQANEKLFFGSGTQLSVL.

The CDR3 is CASIDYSYNEQFF. In nucleotides, the CDR3 is TGTGCCAGTATTGACTATTCGTACAATGAGCAGTTCTTC. The chain is built from TRBV19 and TRBJ2-1, with a weak D call TRBD2 (5 bases). V was clipped by 7 bases and J by 4 bases, with 11 bases between them. The CDR3 loop spans 13 amino acids. Germline V CDR1 and CDR2: LNHDA, SQIVND (reference sequence).

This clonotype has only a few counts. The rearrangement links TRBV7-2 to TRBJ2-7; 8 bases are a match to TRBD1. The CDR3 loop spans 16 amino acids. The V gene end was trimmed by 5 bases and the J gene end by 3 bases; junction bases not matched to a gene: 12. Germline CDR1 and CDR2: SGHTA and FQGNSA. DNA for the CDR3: TGTGCCAGCAGCCTCCTGGACAGGGAGATTGACTACGAGCAGTACTTC. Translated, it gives CASSLLDREIDYEQYF.

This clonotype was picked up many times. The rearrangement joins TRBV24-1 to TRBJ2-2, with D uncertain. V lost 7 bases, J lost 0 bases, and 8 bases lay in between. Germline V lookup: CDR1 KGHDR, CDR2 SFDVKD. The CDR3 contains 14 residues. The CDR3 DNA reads TGTGCCACCAGAGGGTCCCCGAACACCGGGGAGCTGTTTTTT. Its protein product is CATRGSPNTGELFF.

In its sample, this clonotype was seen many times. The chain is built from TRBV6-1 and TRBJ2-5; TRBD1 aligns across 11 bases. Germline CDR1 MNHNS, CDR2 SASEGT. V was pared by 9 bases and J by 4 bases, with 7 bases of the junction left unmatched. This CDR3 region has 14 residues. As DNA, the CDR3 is TGTGCCAGTAGTTGGACAGGGGGCCCAGAGACCCAGTACTTC. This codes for CASSWTGGPETQYF.

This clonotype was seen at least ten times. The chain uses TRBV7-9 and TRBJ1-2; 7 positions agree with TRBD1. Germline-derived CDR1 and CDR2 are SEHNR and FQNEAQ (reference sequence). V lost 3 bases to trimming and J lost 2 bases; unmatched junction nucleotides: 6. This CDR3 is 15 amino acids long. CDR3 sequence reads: CASSFVDRANYGYTF. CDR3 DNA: TGTGCCAGCAGCTTCGTTGACAGGGCGAACTATGGCTACACCTTC.

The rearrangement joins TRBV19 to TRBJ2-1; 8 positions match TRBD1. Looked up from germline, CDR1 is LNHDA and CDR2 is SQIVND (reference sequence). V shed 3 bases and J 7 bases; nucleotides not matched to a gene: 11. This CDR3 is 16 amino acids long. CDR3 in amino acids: CASSIGDRGLANEQFF. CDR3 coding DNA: TGTGCCAGTAGTATTGGTGACAGGGGTCTCGCTAATGAGCAGTTCTTC.

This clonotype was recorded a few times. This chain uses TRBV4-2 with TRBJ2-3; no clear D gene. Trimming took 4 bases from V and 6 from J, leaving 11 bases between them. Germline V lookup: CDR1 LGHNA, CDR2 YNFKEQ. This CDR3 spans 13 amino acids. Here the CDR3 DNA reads TGTGCCAGCAGCCTTTCGGTGGAGGATACGCAGTATTTT. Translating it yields CASSLSVEDTQYF.

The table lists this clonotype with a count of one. The CDR3 loop reads CASSPSWQGGYEQYF. The CDR3 bases are TGTGCCAGCAGTCCAAGTTGGCAGGGGGGTTACGAGCAGTACTTC. The chain couples TRBV27 to TRBJ2-7; TRBD1 might be the D (7 bases). V shed 5 bases and J shed 4 bases, with 18 bases lying between them. The germline V gene encodes CDR1 MNHEY and CDR2 SMNVEV (reference sequence). This CDR3 has 15 amino acids.

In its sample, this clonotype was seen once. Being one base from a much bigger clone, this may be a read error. The DNA of the CDR3 is TGCAGTGCTAATTCGCGGACCTCCTACGAGCAGTACTTC. Translated: CSANSRTSYEQYF. This chain connects TRBV20-1 to TRBJ2-7, with D uncertain. This CDR3 is 13 amino acids long. Germline V gives CDR1 DFQATT, CDR2 SNEGSKA (reference sequence). Trimming stripped 4 bases from V and 0 bases from J, with 10 bases between.

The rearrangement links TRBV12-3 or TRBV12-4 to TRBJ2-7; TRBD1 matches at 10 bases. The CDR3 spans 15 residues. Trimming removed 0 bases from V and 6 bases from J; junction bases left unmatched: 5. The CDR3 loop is CASSLARQGAFEQYF. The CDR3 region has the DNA TGTGCCAGCAGTTTAGCGCGACAGGGGGCGTTCGAGCAGTACTTC.

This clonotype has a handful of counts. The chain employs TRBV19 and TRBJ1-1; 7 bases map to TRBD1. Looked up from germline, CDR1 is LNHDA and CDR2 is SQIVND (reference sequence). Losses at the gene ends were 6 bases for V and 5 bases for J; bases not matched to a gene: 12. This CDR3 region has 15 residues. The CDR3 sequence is CASRVPDREGTEAFF. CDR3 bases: TGTGCCAGTAGGGTCCCTGACAGGGAAGGTACTGAAGCTTTCTTT.

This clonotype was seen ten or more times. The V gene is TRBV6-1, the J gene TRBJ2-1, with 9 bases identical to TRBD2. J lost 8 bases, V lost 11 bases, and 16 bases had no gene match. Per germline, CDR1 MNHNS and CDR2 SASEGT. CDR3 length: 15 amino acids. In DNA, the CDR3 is TGTGCCGCAGGGGTTGCGGGAGGGCCTCTTGATGAGCAGTTCTTC. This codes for CAAGVAGGPLDEQFF.

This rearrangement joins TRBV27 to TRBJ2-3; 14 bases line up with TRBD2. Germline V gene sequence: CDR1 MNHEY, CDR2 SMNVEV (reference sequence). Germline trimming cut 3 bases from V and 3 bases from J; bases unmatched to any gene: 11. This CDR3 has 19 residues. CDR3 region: CASSFLDGTSGSLTDTQYF. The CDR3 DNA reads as TGTGCCAGCAGTTTTTTGGACGGGACTAGCGGGAGTCTTACAGATACGCAGTATTTT.

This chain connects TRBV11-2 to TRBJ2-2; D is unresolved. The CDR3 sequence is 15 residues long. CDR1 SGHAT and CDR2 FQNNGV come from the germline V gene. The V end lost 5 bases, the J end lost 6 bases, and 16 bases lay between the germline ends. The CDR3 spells CASSQLRRSAGELFF. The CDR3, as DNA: TGTGCCAGCAGCCAATTACGGAGATCCGCCGGGGAGCTGTTTTTT.

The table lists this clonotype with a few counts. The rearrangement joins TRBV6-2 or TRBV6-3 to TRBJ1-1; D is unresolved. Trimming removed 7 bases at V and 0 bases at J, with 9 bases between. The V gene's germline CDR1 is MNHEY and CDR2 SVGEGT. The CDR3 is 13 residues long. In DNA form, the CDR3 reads TGTGCCAGCAAGGAGTTCATGAACACTGAAGCTTTCTTT. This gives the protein CASKEFMNTEAFF.

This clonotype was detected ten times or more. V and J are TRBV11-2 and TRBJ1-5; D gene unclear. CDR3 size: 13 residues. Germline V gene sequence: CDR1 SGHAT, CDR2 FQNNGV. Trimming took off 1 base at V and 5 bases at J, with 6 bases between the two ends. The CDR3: CASSLGTYQPQHF. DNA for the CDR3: TGTGCCAGCAGCTTAGGCACCTATCAGCCCCAGCATTTT.

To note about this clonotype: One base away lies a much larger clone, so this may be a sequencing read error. The CDR3 region is CASSLIQGLTDTQYF. CDR3 nucleotides: TGTGCCAGCAGCTTAATACAGGGACTCACAGATACGCAGTATTTT. V is TRBV11-2 and J is TRBJ2-3; D could derive from TRBD1 or TRBD2 (6 bases each). The CDR3 spans 15 residues. Per the germline V gene, CDR1 is SGHAT and CDR2 is FQNNGV. V was clipped by 2 bases and J by 2 bases, with 11 bases between them.

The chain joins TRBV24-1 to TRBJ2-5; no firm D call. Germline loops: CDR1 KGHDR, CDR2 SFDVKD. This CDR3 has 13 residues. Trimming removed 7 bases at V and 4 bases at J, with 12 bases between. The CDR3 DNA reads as TGTGCCACCAGGACCTTCGGGCCAGAGACCCAGTACTTC. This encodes CATRTFGPETQYF.

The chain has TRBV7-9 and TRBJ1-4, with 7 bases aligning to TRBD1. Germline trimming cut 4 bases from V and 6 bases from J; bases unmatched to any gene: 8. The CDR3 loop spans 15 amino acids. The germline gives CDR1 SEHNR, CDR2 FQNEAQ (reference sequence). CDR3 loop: CASSSPGRGYEKLFF. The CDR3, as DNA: TGTGCCAGCAGCTCCCCGGGCAGGGGGTATGAAAAACTGTTTTTT.

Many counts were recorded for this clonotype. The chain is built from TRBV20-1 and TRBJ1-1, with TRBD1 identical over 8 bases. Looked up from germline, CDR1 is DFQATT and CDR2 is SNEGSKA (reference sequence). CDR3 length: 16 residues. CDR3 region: CAPQLTGGGLNTEAFF. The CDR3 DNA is TGCGCTCCTCAGCTTACAGGGGGAGGGTTGAACACTGAAGCTTTCTTT.

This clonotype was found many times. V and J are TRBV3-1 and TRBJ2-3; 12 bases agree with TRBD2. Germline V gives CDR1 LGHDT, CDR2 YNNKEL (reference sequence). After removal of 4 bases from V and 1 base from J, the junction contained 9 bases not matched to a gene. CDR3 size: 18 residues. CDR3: CASSPHRTSGMGTDTQYF. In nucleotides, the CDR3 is TGTGCCAGCAGCCCCCACCGGACTAGCGGGATGGGCACAGATACGCAGTATTTT.

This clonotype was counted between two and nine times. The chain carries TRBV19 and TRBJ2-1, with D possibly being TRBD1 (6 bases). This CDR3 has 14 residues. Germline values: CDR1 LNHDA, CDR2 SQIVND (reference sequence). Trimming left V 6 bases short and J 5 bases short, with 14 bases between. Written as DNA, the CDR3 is TGTGCCAGTAGCAACAGGGACCTAAACAATGAGCAGTTCTTC. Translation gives CASSNRDLNNEQFF.

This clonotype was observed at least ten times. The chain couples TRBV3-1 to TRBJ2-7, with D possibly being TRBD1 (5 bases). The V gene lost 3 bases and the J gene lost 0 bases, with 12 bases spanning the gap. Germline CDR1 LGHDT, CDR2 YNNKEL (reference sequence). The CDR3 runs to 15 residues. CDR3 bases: TGTGCCAGCAGCCAGGGGCCGTTAAGCTCCTACGAGCAGTACTTC. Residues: CASSQGPLSSYEQYF.

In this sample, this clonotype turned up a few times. The CDR3 coding sequence is TGTGCCAGCAGTCACCCCAGACTAGCGGGAGGGTCCTACGAGCAGTACTTC. This encodes CASSHPRLAGGSYEQYF. The rearrangement joins TRBV6-1 to TRBJ2-7; TRBD2 agrees at 14 bases. Germline trimming cut 5 bases from V and 1 base from J; bases unmatched to any gene: 7. CDR3 length equals 17 residues. Germline assignment: CDR1 MNHNS and CDR2 SASEGT.

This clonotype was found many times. The CDR3: CASSYLGLADSYNEQFF. CDR3 DNA: TGTGCCAGCAGTTACCTGGGACTAGCGGACTCCTACAATGAGCAGTTCTTC. V gene TRBV6-2 or TRBV6-3 combines with J gene TRBJ2-1; 11 bases line up with TRBD2. J lost 0 bases, V lost 2 bases, and 3 bases had no gene match. This CDR3 has 17 residues. Germline V gene data show CDR1 as MNHEY and CDR2 as SVGEGT.

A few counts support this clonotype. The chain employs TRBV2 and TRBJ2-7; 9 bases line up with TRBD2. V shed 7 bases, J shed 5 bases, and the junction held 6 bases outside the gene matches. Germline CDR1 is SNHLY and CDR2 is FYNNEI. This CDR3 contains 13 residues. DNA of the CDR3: TGTGCCAGCACCGGGACTAGCAGTAACGAGCAGTACTTC. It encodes CASTGTSSNEQYF.

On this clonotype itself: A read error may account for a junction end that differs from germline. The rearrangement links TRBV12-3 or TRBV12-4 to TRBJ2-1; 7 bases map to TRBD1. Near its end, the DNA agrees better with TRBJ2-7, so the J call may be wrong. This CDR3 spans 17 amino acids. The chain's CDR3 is CASSFLGTGQSYNEQYF. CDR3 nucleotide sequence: TGTGCTAGCAGTTTTCTAGGTACGGGACAGTCCTACAATGAGCAGTACTTC.

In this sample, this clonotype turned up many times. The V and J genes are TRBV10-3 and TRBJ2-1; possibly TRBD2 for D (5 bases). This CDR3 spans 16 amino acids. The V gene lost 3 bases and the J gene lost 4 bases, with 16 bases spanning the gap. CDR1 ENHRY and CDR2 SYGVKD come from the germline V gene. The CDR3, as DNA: TGTGCCATCAGTGACGGGGTGGGGAGTCGGTACAATGAGCAGTTCTTC. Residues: CAISDGVGSRYNEQFF.

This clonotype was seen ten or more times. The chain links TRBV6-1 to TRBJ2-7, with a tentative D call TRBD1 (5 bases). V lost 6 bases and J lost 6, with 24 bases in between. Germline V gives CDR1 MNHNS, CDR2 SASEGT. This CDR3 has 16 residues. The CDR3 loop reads CASSPAAIGRVGEQYF. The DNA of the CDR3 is TGTGCCAGCAGCCCGGCGGCTATCGGCAGGGTGGGCGAGCAGTACTTC.

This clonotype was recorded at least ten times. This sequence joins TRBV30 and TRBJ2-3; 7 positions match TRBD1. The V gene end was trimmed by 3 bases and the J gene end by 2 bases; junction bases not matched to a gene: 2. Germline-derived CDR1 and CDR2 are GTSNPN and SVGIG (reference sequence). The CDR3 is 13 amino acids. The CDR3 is CAWSTGDTDTQYF. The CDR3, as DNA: TGTGCCTGGAGCACAGGGGACACAGATACGCAGTATTTT.